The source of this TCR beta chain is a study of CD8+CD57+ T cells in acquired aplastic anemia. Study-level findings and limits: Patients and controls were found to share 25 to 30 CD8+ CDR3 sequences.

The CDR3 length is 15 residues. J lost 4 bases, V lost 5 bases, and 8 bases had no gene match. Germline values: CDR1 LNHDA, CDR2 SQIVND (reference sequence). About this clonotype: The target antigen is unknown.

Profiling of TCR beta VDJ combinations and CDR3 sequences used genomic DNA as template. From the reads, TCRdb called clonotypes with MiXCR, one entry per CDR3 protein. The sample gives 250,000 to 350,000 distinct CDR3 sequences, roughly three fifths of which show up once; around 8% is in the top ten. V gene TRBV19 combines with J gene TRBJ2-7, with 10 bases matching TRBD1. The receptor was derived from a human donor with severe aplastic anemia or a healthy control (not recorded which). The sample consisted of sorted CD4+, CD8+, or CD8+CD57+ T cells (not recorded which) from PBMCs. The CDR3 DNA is TGTGCCAGTAGTGACGGGACAGGGGCTGATTACGAGCAGTACTTC. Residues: CASSDGTGADYEQYF.